These 17 T cell receptor beta chains originate from one sample sequenced in a study of blood T cell repertoires in COVID-19. The repertoire was sequenced with immunoSEQ multiplex PCR; TCRdb's copy has only in-frame clones and lacks some. This table holds under 85,000 clones, roughly 80% found once. The specimen sequenced was peripheral blood. The receptors were gathered from a human donor in a cohort sampled during active COVID-19.

The chain has TRBV2 and TRBJ1-5; 12 nucleotides match TRBD1. V gave up 7 bases and J gave up 1 base; unmatched junction bases: 8. The V gene's germline CDR1 is SNHLY and CDR2 FYNNEI. The CDR3 length is 17 residues. The CDR3 DNA sequence: TGTGCCAGCACCCGGGACAGGGGGCGCGGGAGCAATCAGCCCCAGCATTTT. Encoded protein: CASTRDRGRGSNQPQHF.

The chain uses TRBV19 and TRBJ2-1, with 8 positions matching TRBD1. This CDR3 is built from 13 residues. J lost 8 bases, V lost 9 bases, and 9 bases had no gene match. Per the germline V gene, CDR1 is LNHDA and CDR2 is SQIVND (reference sequence). The CDR3, as DNA: TGTGCCAGCAGACCCGGGACAGGAGATGAGCAGTTCTTC. Its translation: CASRPGTGDEQFF.

This clone came up once. This chain joins TRBV18 and TRBJ1-6, with TRBD1 as a possible D gene (5 bases). This CDR3 has 15 residues. Germline values: CDR1 KGHSH, CDR2 LQKENI. Deletions cut 2 bases from V and 4 bases from J, with 9 bases between. This CDR3 reads CASSPGGAYNSPLHF. CDR3 in DNA: TGTGCCAGCTCACCAGGAGGGGCGTATAATTCACCCCTCCACTTT. Full variable domain (outside the CDR3, taken from reference TRBV18 and TRBJ1-6): NAGVMQNPRHLVRRRGQEARLRCSPMKGHSHVYWYRQLPEEGLKFMVYLQKENIIDESGMPKERFSAEFPKEGPSILRIQQVVRGDSAAYFCASSPGGAYNSPLHFGNGTRLTVT.

This sequence joins TRBV3-1 (or the pseudogene TRBV3-2) and TRBJ1-2, with D possibly TRBD1 on 6 matching bases. With 0 bases removed from V and 2 bases from J, the gap between germline ends came to 10 bases. CDR3 length: 15 amino acids. From germline, CDR1 is LGHDT and CDR2 YNNKEL (reference sequence). CDR3 DNA: TGTGCCAGCAGCCAAGAGTACAGGGTGAACTATGGCTACACCTTC. Protein: CASSQEYRVNYGYTF.

The chain has TRBV19 and TRBJ1-5; D perhaps matches TRBD1 (5 bases). The CDR3 spans 15 residues. With 9 bases removed from V and 4 bases from J, the gap between germline ends came to 19 bases. Per the germline V gene, CDR1 is LNHDA and CDR2 is SQIVND (reference sequence). CDR3 sequence (DNA): TGTGCCAGCTCACGCCAGGGTACGGGTAATCAGCCCCAGCATTTT. Encoded protein: CASSRQGTGNQPQHF.

V gene TRBV2 combines with J gene TRBJ2-7, with no clear D. CDR3 length equals 13 residues. V gave up 5 bases and J gave up 1 base, with 9 bases separating them. CDR1 and CDR2 (germline): SNHLY, FYNNEI. Here the CDR3 DNA reads TGTGCCAGCAGTTACCAGGTTTCCTACGAGCAGTACTTC. It yields the protein CASSYQVSYEQYF.

The rearrangement uses TRBV5-1 and TRBJ1-4, with D hard to call. V gave up 5 bases and J gave up 0 bases, with 11 bases separating them. The CDR3 has 15 residues. CDR1 is SGHRS and CDR2 is YFSETQ in the germline V gene. This chain's CDR3 is CASRKRASTNEKLFF. CDR3 bases: TGCGCCAGCAGAAAGAGGGCCTCAACTAATGAAAAACTGTTTTTT. The full variable domain, in which reference TRBV5-1 and TRBJ1-4 provide the parts outside the CDR3, is KAGVTQTPRYLIKTRGQQVTLSCSPISGHRSVSWYQQTPGQGLQFLFEYFSETQRNKGNFPGRFSGRQFSNSRSEMNVSTLELGDSALYLCASRKRASTNEKLFFGSGTQLSVL.

The chain uses TRBV18 and TRBJ2-2; D is ambiguous. V gave up 0 bases and J gave up 1 base, with 6 bases separating them. The germline gives CDR1 KGHSH, CDR2 LQKENI. This CDR3 has 15 residues. The CDR3 DNA sequence: TGTGCCAGCTCACCACCTGCGCGGAACACCGGGGAGCTGTTTTTT. It encodes CASSPPARNTGELFF.

The chain is built from TRBV14 and TRBJ1-1, with TRBD1 identical over 9 bases. V was clipped by 3 bases and J by 4 bases; unmatched bases: 6. CDR3 length equals 15 residues. Germline V gives CDR1 SGHDN, CDR2 FVKESK. CDR3 region: CASSQVQGAGTEAFF. In DNA, the CDR3 is TGTGCCAGCAGCCAGGTACAGGGGGCGGGCACTGAAGCTTTCTTT. The full variable domain, rest sourced from reference TRBV14 and TRBJ1-1, is EAGVTQFPSHSVIEKGQTVTLRCDPISGHDNLYWYRRVMGKEIKFLLHFVKESKQDESGMPNNRFLAERTGGTYSTLKVQPAELEDSGVYFCASSQVQGAGTEAFFGQGTRLTVV.

Here the CDR3 reads CASSLRGTEQYF. The DNA of the CDR3 is TGTGCCAGCAGCTTAAGGGGTACCGAGCAGTACTTC. This chain uses TRBV7-8 with TRBJ2-7, with D perhaps TRBD1 (5 bases). The CDR3 loop spans 12 amino acids. V shed 2 bases and J shed 6 bases, with 8 bases lying between them. Germline V gene lookup returns CDR1 SGHVS and CDR2 FQNEAQ. The full variable domain, completed using reference TRBV7-8 and TRBJ2-7, is GAGVSQSPRYKVAKRGQDVALRCDPISGHVSLFWYQQALGQGPEFLTYFQNEAQLDKSGLPSDRFFAERPEGSVSTLKIQRTQQEDSAVYLCASSLRGTEQYFGPGTRLTVT.

V gene TRBV18 combines with J gene TRBJ2-3; no clear D gene. Trimming left V 4 bases short and J 3 bases short, with 8 bases between. The CDR3 loop spans 13 amino acids. Germline V gene data show CDR1 as KGHSH and CDR2 as LQKENI. The CDR3 DNA reads as TGTGCCAGCTCACTTAGTCTGACAGATACGCAGTATTTT. This sequence encodes CASSLSLTDTQYF.

The CDR3: CASSKERPPRGDLPPQHF. As DNA, the CDR3 is TGTGCCAGCAGCAAAGAAAGACCCCCCCGGGGGGACCTTCCGCCCCAGCATTTT. This chain links TRBV21-1 with TRBJ1-5. TRBV21-1 counts as a pseudogene. The CDR3 consists of 18 residues.

The chain recombines TRBV7-2 with TRBJ2-7, with a tentative D call TRBD1 (5 bases). The CDR3 has 14 amino acids. V gave up 1 base and J gave up 5 bases, with 12 bases separating them. Per the germline V gene, CDR1 is SGHTA and CDR2 is FQGNSA. CDR3 residues: CASSLGAGHHEQYF. DNA of the CDR3: TGTGCCAGCAGCTTAGGGGCAGGGCACCACGAGCAGTACTTC.

The chain links TRBV3-1 (or the pseudogene TRBV3-2) to TRBJ1-2; no reliable D call. Trimming left V 0 bases short and J 5 bases short, with 16 bases between. The germline CDR1 and CDR2 sequences are LGHDT and YNNKEL (reference sequence). This CDR3 contains 16 residues. The chain's CDR3 is CASSQDWAGSRYGYTF. CDR3 DNA sequence: TGTGCCAGCAGCCAAGATTGGGCGGGTTCCCGGTATGGCTACACCTTC.

The chain joins TRBV4-2 to TRBJ2-1; 8 positions agree with TRBD2. The germline gives CDR1 LGHNA, CDR2 YNFKEQ. V trimming: 0 bases; J trimming: 2 bases; junction bases outside the gene matches: 3. This CDR3 is 16 amino acids long. Here the CDR3 reads CASSQERGVTYNEQFF. The CDR3 DNA follows: TGTGCCAGCAGCCAAGAGCGGGGGGTGACCTACAATGAGCAGTTCTTC.

The chain uses TRBV6-5 and TRBJ2-1; 8 nucleotides match TRBD2. Germline V gene data show CDR1 as MNHEY and CDR2 as SVGAGI. This CDR3 comprises 14 residues. V lost 4 bases to trimming and J lost 6 bases; unmatched junction nucleotides: 5. The CDR3 coding sequence is TGTGCCAGCAGTTCCTTCCGGGGGGGCAATGAGCAGTTCTTC. Amino acids: CASSSFRGGNEQFF.

V usage is TRBV2 and J usage is TRBJ1-5; tentative D call: TRBD1 (5 bases). The CDR3 covers 15 residues. Germline-derived CDR1 and CDR2 are SNHLY and FYNNEI. V was shortened by 3 bases and J by 6 bases, with 15 bases between the two germline ends. The CDR3 here is CASSDSGLVSQPQHF. CDR3 nucleotides: TGTGCCAGCAGTGATTCAGGGCTCGTCAGTCAGCCCCAGCATTTT.